This TCR beta chain was found in a study of PD-L1 blockade in urothelial cancer. Study context: Most patients, about nine tenths of the roughly 29, were males with bladder-origin cancer. T cells were recovered from blood samples at a median of approximately 150,000.

CDR1 SGDLS and CDR2 YYNGEE come from the germline V gene. Trimming left V 0 bases short and J 3 bases short, with 10 bases between. The CDR3 is made up of 14 amino acids. Time point in this sample: pretreatment peripheral blood. Method: immunoSEQ multiplex PCR; TCRdb's copy keeps in-frame clones and lacks some. The sample comprises over 75,000 clones, more than 70% of which are singletons, and 0.97% rests with the top ten. This TCR was sampled from a woman older than 75 with urothelial cancer. Material: PBMCs, obtained around atezolizumab (anti-PD-L1) treatment. V and J are TRBV9 and TRBJ2-7; possible D gene TRBD2, 6 bases. CDR3 region: CASSVGSGGYEQYF. CDR3 sequence (DNA): TGTGCCAGCAGCGTAGGTAGCGGAGGCTACGAGCAGTACTTC.